This T cell receptor beta chain was found in a study of cytomegalovirus exposure and HLA in healthy donors. Study information: Of some 360 genotyped donors, about 81% clustered with self-reported Caucasian donors. Findings and caveats of the study: A later analysis linked a missense DCLRE1C variant to TCR beta V- and J-gene trimming. Another analysis was done later, and it associated around 15,000 TCR beta sequences with HLA alleles at 0.05 false discovery rate.

The CDR3 spans 12 residues. The germline V gene has CDR1 MNHNY and CDR2 SVGAGI (reference sequence). Both 60 Vbeta primers and 13 Jbeta primers went into the PCR. Generated by immunoSEQ multiplex PCR, the TCRdb table keeps only in-frame clones and is missing some. Its listing shows around 210,000 clones. About this clone itself: Its target is not known.

The TCR sequence derives from a girl aged 2 to 9 in good health and CMV-seropositive. The genes are TRBV6-6 and TRBJ2-5, with 9 bases identical to TRBD1. The J call is uncertain, as TRBJ2-7 better fits the DNA end. The material sequenced was PBMCs. In DNA form, the CDR3 reads TGTGCCACCGGGACAGGGTCCTACGAGCAGTACTTC. Translating gives CATGTGSYEQYF.